This TCR beta chain was obtained from a study of blood T cell repertoires in COVID-19. From germline, CDR1 is GTSNPN and CDR2 SVGIG (reference sequence). The ends were cut back, 3 bases at V and 0 bases at J, with 14 bases in the middle. This CDR3 is 15 amino acids long. The table came from immunoSEQ multiplex PCR; TCRdb's copy has only in-frame clones and leaves some out. The sample holds about 81,000 clones, over 75% seen once. This clone was found a few times. The sample was peripheral blood. The J gene is TRBJ1-1, the V gene TRBV30; D possibly corresponds to TRBD1 (6 bases). The sequence was collected from a man aged 65 to 85 with active or convalescent COVID-19. CDR3: CAWRKQGSVNTEAFF. The CDR3 DNA reads as TGTGCCTGGAGAAAACAGGGTTCGGTGAACACTGAAGCTTTCTTT.